This is a list of T cell receptor beta chains from one sample in a study of cytomegalovirus exposure and HLA in healthy donors. The assay was immunoSEQ multiplex PCR, and TCRdb's table has in-frame clones only and misses some. Altogether some 90,000 clones are present, approximately 80% being singletons, with the ten largest covering 10%. The sample taken for sequencing was PBMCs. The receptors derive from a human donor in good health. Both conserved end residues are trimmed from each CDR3. The order of the fields is D gene, V gene, CDR3 protein. D genes are given only for firm matches.

D gene: TRBD2; V gene: TRBV7-9; CDR3 protein: ASSLVTSGRNEQY
D gene: TRBD1; V gene: TRBV19; CDR3 protein: ASSIGQGRSNQPQH
D gene: TRBD1; V gene: TRBV29-1; CDR3 protein: SVGPRGQGIDNEQF
D gene: TRBD1; V gene: TRBV7-3; CDR3 protein: ASSLDLDRADTEAF
D gene: -; V gene: TRBV6-1; CDR3 protein: ASRLGGSSYGYT
D gene: -; V gene: TRBV18; CDR3 protein: ASSPTDQGLYGYT
D gene: -; V gene: TRBV18; CDR3 protein: ASSPQLPETQY
D gene: TRBD1; V gene: TRBV15; CDR3 protein: ATSRLPSYRGSAEKLF
D gene: TRBD2; V gene: TRBV5-4; CDR3 protein: ASSFPGGPTGELF
D gene: TRBD2; V gene: TRBV29-1; CDR3 protein: SAQLADYNEQF
D gene: -; V gene: TRBV6-5; CDR3 protein: ASSYSFPTGTDTQY
D gene: -; V gene: TRBV7-9; CDR3 protein: ASSSHKTRPFNEQF
D gene: TRBD2; V gene: TRBV19; CDR3 protein: AAHGGLAGELF
D gene: TRBD1; V gene: TRBV11-2; CDR3 protein: ASSGGQGGYEQY
D gene: -; V gene: TRBV21-1; CDR3 protein: ASSRGQGYYNEQF
D gene: TRBD1; V gene: TRBV7-2; CDR3 protein: ASSPGQGKLYGYT
D gene: -; V gene: TRBV15; CDR3 protein: ATSRAQGWETQY
D gene: -; V gene: TRBV5-4; CDR3 protein: ASSLAGGRSPLH
D gene: TRBD2; V gene: TRBV7-9; CDR3 protein: ASRLGAGGPADTQY
D gene: -; V gene: TRBV28; CDR3 protein: ASSAQRYYGYT
D gene: -; V gene: TRBV28; CDR3 protein: AAKRGGSSGNTIY
D gene: -; V gene: TRBV2; CDR3 protein: ASSETAPYPL
D gene: -; V gene: TRBV6-1; CDR3 protein: ASSERAGDQPQH
D gene: -; V gene: TRBV6-5; CDR3 protein: ASSSGNQPQH
D gene: -; V gene: TRBV7-8; CDR3 protein: ASSLNREGYT
D gene: TRBD1; V gene: TRBV5-1; CDR3 protein: ASSATGTVLYGYT
D gene: TRBD1; V gene: TRBV9; CDR3 protein: ASSTRQGPSEAF
D gene: -; V gene: TRBV11-1; CDR3 protein: ASSLRPSSYEQY
D gene: TRBD2; V gene: TRBV6-4; CDR3 protein: ASSDSRGTSGRVNTGELF
D gene: -; V gene: TRBV14; CDR3 protein: ASSQADRLITEAF
D gene: -; V gene: TRBV7-7; CDR3 protein: ASSPRQGGNEQF
D gene: -; V gene: TRBV2; CDR3 protein: ASRPRIRGASTDTQY
D gene: TRBD1; V gene: TRBV25-1; CDR3 protein: ASSEFPGTGGTDTQY
D gene: -; V gene: TRBV4-1; CDR3 protein: ASSQDQGLSYEQY
D gene: TRBD2; V gene: TRBV11-1; CDR3 protein: ASSLRPGLAGRGTDTQY
D gene: TRBD1; V gene: TRBV25-1; CDR3 protein: ASSSRQGADTQY
D gene: TRBD1; V gene: TRBV9; CDR3 protein: ASSAAGTGDYEQY
D gene: -; V gene: TRBV12-5; CDR3 protein: ASGNIHSNQPQH
D gene: TRBD1; V gene: TRBV28; CDR3 protein: ASSADRAYYGYT
D gene: -; V gene: TRBV5-8; CDR3 protein: ASSLGQLTLSGNTIY
D gene: -; V gene: TRBV18; CDR3 protein: ASSPTRNSPLH
D gene: TRBD1; V gene: TRBV7-2; CDR3 protein: ASSWDRGREQY
D gene: TRBD1; V gene: TRBV15; CDR3 protein: ATSRTGGPYEQY
D gene: TRBD1; V gene: TRBV7-8; CDR3 protein: ASSLSGTGNGGYT
D gene: -; V gene: TRBV7-9; CDR3 protein: SSSLGASYEQY
D gene: -; V gene: TRBV5-1; CDR3 protein: ASSLTLQGANVLT